The 14 T cell receptor beta chains in this list originate from one sample, sequenced in a study of CD8+ T cells in alopecia areata listed by TCRdb under 2018. Libraries were prepared through the immunoSEQ multiplex PCR assay. To provide template for TCR sequencing, every sample had RNA extracted and reverse transcribed into cDNA. Held by TCRdb, this immuneACCESS table contains in-frame sequences only and omits some clones. Under half of the omission traces to an unresolved V gene where checked; the cause of the rest is unknown. In this sample the table shows around 100,000 clones, roughly three fifths of which occur a single time. The ten largest clonotypes hold 9% to 15% of the sample. Reading the label with the study, this specimen's time point is: around 24 weeks on oral tofacitinib. According to the study, the label for this sample's treatment or condition signals: oral pan-JAK inhibitor, 5-10 mg twice daily.

The source material was CD8+ T cells sorted from blood, sampled at week 24, from a patient treated with tofacitinib. Receptors originate from a human donor with alopecia areata.

The CDR3, as DNA: TGTGCCAGCAGCTTAGGGAATCAGCCCCAGCATTTT. Encoded protein: CASSLGNQPQHF. V is TRBV7-2 and J is TRBJ1-5; D gene unclear. V lost 1 base and J lost 4, with 2 bases in between. The germline gives CDR1 SGHTA, CDR2 FQGNSA. This CDR3 region has 12 residues. Combining the CDR3 with reference TRBV7-2 and TRBJ1-5 gives the whole variable domain GAGVSQSPSNKVTEKGKDVELRCDPISGHTALYWYRQSLGQGLEFLIYFQGNSAPDKSGLPSDRFSAERTGGSVSTLTIQRTQQEDSAVYLCASSLGNQPQHFGDGTRLSIL.

The gene calls are TRBV5-4 and TRBJ2-7, with 7 bases aligning to TRBD1. This CDR3 is 14 amino acids long. The germline CDR1 and CDR2 sequences are SGHNT and YYREEE (reference sequence). V lost 4 bases to trimming and J lost 2 bases; unmatched junction nucleotides: 6. CDR3 amino acids: CASSVRDSPYEQYF. CDR3 in DNA: TGTGCCAGCAGCGTCCGGGACAGTCCCTACGAGCAGTACTTC. Full variable domain (rest looked up from reference TRBV5-4 and TRBJ2-7): ETGVTQSPTHLIKTRGQQVTLRCSSQSGHNTVSWYQQALGQGPQFIFQYYREEENGRGNFPPRFSGLQFPNYSSELNVNALELDDSALYLCASSVRDSPYEQYFGPGTRLTVT.

The chain employs TRBV4-1 and TRBJ2-7, with no clear D. This CDR3 spans 14 amino acids. CDR1 is MGHRA, CDR2 YSYEKL, per germline. Trimming removed 3 bases at V and 1 base at J, with 10 bases between. The CDR3 reads CASSQGERSYEQYF. DNA of the CDR3: TGCGCCAGCAGCCAGGGTGAAAGGTCCTACGAGCAGTACTTC.

The chain recombines TRBV13 with TRBJ1-5; 12 positions match TRBD1. The CDR3 is 16 amino acids. CDR1 is PRHDT, CDR2 FYEKMQ, per germline (reference sequence). V lost 0 bases to trimming and J lost 6 bases; unmatched junction nucleotides: 3. The CDR3 region is CASSLGGTGGVQPQHF. As DNA, the CDR3 is TGTGCCAGCAGCTTAGGGGGGACAGGGGGCGTTCAGCCCCAGCATTTT.

The chain is built from TRBV29-1 and TRBJ1-5, with 8 bases that match TRBD1. CDR1 and CDR2 from the germline V gene are SQVTM and ANQGSEA. This CDR3 has 16 amino acids. The trim removed 0 bases at V and 11 bases at J, leaving 15 bases unmatched. As DNA, the CDR3 is TGCAGCGTTGAAGATCGAGGCGTTACAGGGGGGATTGCCCAGCATTTT. This sequence encodes CSVEDRGVTGGIAQHF.

V usage is TRBV7-2 and J usage is TRBJ2-5; possible D gene TRBD2, 6 bases. The CDR3 sequence is 13 residues long. Trimming removed 3 bases from V and 5 bases from J, with 10 bases in between. Germline assignment: CDR1 SGHTA and CDR2 FQGNSA. This chain's CDR3 is CASSLGLIETQYF. DNA for the CDR3: TGTGCCAGCAGCTTGGGACTCATCGAGACCCAGTACTTC. Supplemented by reference TRBV7-2 and TRBJ2-5, the full variable domain reads GAGVSQSPSNKVTEKGKDVELRCDPISGHTALYWYRQSLGQGLEFLIYFQGNSAPDKSGLPSDRFSAERTGGSVSTLTIQRTQQEDSAVYLCASSLGLIETQYFGPGTRLLVL.

V usage is TRBV27 and J usage is TRBJ1-2; D might be TRBD1 (6 bases). The CDR3 spans 16 residues. V was clipped by 6 bases and J by 2 bases, with 19 bases between them. The germline V gene has CDR1 MNHEY and CDR2 SMNVEV (reference sequence). The CDR3 DNA follows: TGTGCCAGCAGCCCCTCTGGGGGGCACATCAACTATGGCTACACCTTC. It encodes CASSPSGGHINYGYTF.

The chain is built from TRBV7-2 and TRBJ2-1, with D tentatively TRBD2 (5 bases). The germline gives CDR1 SGHTA, CDR2 FQGNSA. Between the trimmed V and J ends, which lost 2 bases and 5 bases, there was a span of 13 bases. The CDR3 contains 15 residues. The DNA of the CDR3 is TGTGCCAGCAGCTTATCACTCGGGAAAAACAATGAGCAGTTCTTC. Its translation is CASSLSLGKNNEQFF.

This chain uses TRBV27 with TRBJ1-6, with 7 positions matching TRBD1. The germline gives CDR1 MNHEY, CDR2 SMNVEV (reference sequence). The trim removed 8 bases at V and 6 bases at J, leaving 7 bases unmatched. The CDR3 runs to 14 residues. The CDR3 is CASGIGGSNSPLHF. DNA for the CDR3: TGTGCCAGCGGTATAGGGGGCAGTAATTCACCCCTCCACTTT.

V gene TRBV5-6 combines with J gene TRBJ1-1; D is perhaps TRBD1 (6 bases). With 4 bases removed from V and 6 bases from J, the gap between germline ends came to 13 bases. Looked up from germline, CDR1 is SGHDT and CDR2 is YYEEEE. The CDR3 runs to 13 residues. CDR3 loop: CASSDLQGPEAFF. The CDR3 nucleotides are TGTGCCAGCAGCGATCTACAGGGTCCTGAAGCTTTCTTT. Filled out from reference TRBV5-6 and TRBJ1-1, the complete variable domain reads DAGVTQSPTHLIKTRGQQVTLRCSPKSGHDTVSWYQQALGQGPQFIFQYYEEEERQRGNFPDRFSGHQFPNYSSELNVNALLLGDSALYLCASSDLQGPEAFFGQGTRLTVV.

This CDR3 is CASSSTGAGNYEQYF. The CDR3 bases are TGCGCCAGCAGTTCGACAGGCGCAGGGAACTACGAGCAGTACTTC. The chain carries TRBV4-3 and TRBJ2-7; D is possibly TRBD1 (6 bases). V lost 6 bases and J lost 3, with 18 bases in between. CDR1 LGHNA and CDR2 YSLEER come from the germline V gene. The CDR3 spans 15 residues.

This clone was counted once. The chain uses TRBV6-4 and TRBJ2-1; the match to TRBD2 covers 7 bases. In germline, CDR1 is MRHNA, CDR2 SNTAGT. Trimming removed 3 bases from V and 0 bases from J; junction bases left unmatched: 11. This CDR3 has 18 residues. CDR3 DNA: TGTGCCAGCAGTGAAGGGCTAGCGGACCTAATCTCCTACAATGAGCAGTTCTTC. Its protein product is CASSEGLADLISYNEQFF.

CDR3 DNA: TGCGCCAGCAGCCAAGAGGAAGCAGGGGGCATGCGGGAGCAGTTCTTC. Protein sequence: CASSQEEAGGMREQFF. The chain carries TRBV4-1 and TRBJ2-1; TRBD1 matches at 8 bases. This CDR3 region has 16 residues. The J segment lost 10 bases and the V segment lost 0 bases, leaving 11 bases of the junction unmatched. CDR1 is MGHRA, CDR2 YSYEKL, per germline.

The chain couples TRBV27 to TRBJ1-2, with 9 bases matching TRBD1. The CDR3 totals 13 residues. Per germline, CDR1 MNHEY and CDR2 SMNVEV (reference sequence). The V gene end was trimmed by 6 bases and the J gene end by 6 bases; junction bases not matched to a gene: 5. The CDR3 loop is CASSLTGGNGYTF. In DNA, the CDR3 is TGTGCCAGCAGCTTAACAGGGGGCAATGGCTACACCTTC.